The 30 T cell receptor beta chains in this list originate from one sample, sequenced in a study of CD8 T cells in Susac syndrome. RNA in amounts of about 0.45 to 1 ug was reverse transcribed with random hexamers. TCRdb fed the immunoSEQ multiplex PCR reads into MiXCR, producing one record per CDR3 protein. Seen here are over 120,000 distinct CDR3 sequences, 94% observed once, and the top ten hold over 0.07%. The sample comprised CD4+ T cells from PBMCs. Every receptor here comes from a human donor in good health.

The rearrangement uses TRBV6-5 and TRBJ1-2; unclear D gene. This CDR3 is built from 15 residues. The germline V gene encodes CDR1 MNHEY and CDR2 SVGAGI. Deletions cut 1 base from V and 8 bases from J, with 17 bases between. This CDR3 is CASSYFEGRMGGYTF. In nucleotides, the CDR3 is TGTGCCAGCAGTTACTTTGAGGGTAGGATGGGAGGCTACACCTTC.

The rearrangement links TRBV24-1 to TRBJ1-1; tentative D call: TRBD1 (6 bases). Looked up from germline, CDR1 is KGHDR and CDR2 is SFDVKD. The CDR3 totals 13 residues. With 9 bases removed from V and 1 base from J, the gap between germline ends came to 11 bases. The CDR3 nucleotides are TGTGCCACCGAGGGGGGTTCGAACACTGAAGCTTTCTTT. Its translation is CATEGGSNTEAFF.

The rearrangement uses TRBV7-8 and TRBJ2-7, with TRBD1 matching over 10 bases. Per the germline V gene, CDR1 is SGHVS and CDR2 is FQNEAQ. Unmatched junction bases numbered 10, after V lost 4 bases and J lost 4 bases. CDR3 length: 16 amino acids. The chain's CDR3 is CASSSDRGRLHYEQYF. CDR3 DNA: TGTGCCAGCAGCTCCGACAGGGGGCGACTCCATTACGAGCAGTACTTC.

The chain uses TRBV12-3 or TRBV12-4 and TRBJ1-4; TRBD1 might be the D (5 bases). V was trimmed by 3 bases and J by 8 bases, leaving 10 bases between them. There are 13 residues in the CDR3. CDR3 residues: CASSFSGNEKLFF. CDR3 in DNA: TGTGCCAGCAGTTTTTCAGGGAACGAAAAACTGTTTTTT.

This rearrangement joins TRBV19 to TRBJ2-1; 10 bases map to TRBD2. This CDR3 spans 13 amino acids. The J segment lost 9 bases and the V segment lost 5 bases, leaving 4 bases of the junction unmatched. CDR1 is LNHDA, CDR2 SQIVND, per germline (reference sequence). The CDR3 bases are TGTGCCAGTAGTCCGACTAGCGGGCTTGAGCAGTTCTTC. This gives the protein CASSPTSGLEQFF.

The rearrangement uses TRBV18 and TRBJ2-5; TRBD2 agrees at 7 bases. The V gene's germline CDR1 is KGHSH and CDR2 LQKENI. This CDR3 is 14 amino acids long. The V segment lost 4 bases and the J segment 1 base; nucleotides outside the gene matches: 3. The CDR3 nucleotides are TGTGCCAGCTCACGTACTAGCGCCCAAGAGACCCAGTACTTC. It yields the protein CASSRTSAQETQYF. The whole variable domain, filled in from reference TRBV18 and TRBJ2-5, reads NAGVMQNPRHLVRRRGQEARLRCSPMKGHSHVYWYRQLPEEGLKFMVYLQKENIIDESGMPKERFSAEFPKEGPSILRIQQVVRGDSAAYFCASSRTSAQETQYFGPGTRLLVL.

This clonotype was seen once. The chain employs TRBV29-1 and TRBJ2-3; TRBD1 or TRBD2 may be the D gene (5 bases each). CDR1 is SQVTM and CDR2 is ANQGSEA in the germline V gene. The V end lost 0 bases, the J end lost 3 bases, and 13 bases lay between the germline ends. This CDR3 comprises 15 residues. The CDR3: CSVEDQGPLTDTQYF. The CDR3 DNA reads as TGCAGCGTTGAAGATCAGGGACCATTGACAGATACGCAGTATTTT.

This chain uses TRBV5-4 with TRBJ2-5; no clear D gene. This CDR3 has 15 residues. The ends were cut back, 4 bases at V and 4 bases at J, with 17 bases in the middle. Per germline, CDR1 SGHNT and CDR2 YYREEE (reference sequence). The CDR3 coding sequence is TGTGCCAGCAGCCGCGGCGGCGGCGACTTAGAGACCCAGTACTTC. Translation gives CASSRGGGDLETQYF. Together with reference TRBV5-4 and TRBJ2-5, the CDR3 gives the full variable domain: ETGVTQSPTHLIKTRGQQVTLRCSSQSGHNTVSWYQQALGQGPQFIFQYYREEENGRGNFPPRFSGLQFPNYSSELNVNALELDDSALYLCASSRGGGDLETQYFGPGTRLLVL.

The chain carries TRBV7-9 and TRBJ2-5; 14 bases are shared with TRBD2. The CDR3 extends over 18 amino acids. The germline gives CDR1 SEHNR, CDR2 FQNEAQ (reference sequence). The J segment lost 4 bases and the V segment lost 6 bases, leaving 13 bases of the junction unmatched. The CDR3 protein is CASSSTSGRALLGETQYF. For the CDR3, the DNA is TGTGCCAGCAGTTCGACTAGCGGGAGGGCACTTTTGGGAGAGACCCAGTACTTC.

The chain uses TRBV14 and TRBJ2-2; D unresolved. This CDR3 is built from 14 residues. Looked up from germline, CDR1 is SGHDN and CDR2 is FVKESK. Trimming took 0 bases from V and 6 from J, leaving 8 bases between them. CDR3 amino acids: CASSQESRSGELFF. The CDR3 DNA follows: TGTGCCAGCAGCCAAGAGTCACGGTCCGGGGAGCTGTTTTTT.

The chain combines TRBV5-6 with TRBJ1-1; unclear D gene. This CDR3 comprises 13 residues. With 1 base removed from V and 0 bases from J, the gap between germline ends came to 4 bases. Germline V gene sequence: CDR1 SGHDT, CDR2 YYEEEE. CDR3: CASSLTLNTEAFF. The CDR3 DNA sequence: TGTGCCAGCAGCTTGACATTGAACACTGAAGCTTTCTTT.

CDR3 bases: TGTGCCAGCAGCTTAGGGGCAGGGGGCGCTTACGAGCAGTACTTC. This codes for CASSLGAGGAYEQYF. The rearrangement uses TRBV7-8 and TRBJ2-7, with TRBD1 identical over 8 bases. Germline V lookup: CDR1 SGHVS, CDR2 FQNEAQ. This CDR3 region has 15 residues. Unmatched junction bases numbered 6, after V lost 1 base and J lost 4 bases. Full variable domain (outside the CDR3, taken from reference TRBV7-8 and TRBJ2-7): GAGVSQSPRYKVAKRGQDVALRCDPISGHVSLFWYQQALGQGPEFLTYFQNEAQLDKSGLPSDRFFAERPEGSVSTLKIQRTQQEDSAVYLCASSLGAGGAYEQYFGPGTRLTVT.

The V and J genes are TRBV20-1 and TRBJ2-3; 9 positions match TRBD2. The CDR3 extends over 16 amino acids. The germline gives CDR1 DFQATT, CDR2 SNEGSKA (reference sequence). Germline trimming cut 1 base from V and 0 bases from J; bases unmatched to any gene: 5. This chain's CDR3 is CSARGLAEASTDTQYF. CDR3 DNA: TGCAGTGCTAGAGGACTAGCGGAAGCGAGCACAGATACGCAGTATTTT.

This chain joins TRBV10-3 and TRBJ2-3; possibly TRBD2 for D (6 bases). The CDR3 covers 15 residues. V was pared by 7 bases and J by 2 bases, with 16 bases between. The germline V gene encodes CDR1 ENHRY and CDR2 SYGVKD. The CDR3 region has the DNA TGTGCCATCATGAACCCACTAGCCCCCACAGATACGCAGTATTTT. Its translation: CAIMNPLAPTDTQYF.

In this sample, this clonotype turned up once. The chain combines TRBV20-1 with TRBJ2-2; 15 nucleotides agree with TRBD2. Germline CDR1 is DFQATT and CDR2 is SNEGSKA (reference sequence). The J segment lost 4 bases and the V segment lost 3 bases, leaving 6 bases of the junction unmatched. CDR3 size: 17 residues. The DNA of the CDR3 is TGCAGTGCTAGGAGGACTAGCGGGAGGGGCAGCACCGGGGAGCTGTTTTTT. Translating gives CSARRTSGRGSTGELFF.

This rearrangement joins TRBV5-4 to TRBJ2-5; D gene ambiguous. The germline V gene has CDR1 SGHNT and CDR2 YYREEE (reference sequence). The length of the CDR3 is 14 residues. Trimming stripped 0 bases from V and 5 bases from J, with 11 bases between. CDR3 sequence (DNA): TGTGCCAGCAGCTTGGGGGGTACCAGGGAGACCCAGTACTTC. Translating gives CASSLGGTRETQYF.

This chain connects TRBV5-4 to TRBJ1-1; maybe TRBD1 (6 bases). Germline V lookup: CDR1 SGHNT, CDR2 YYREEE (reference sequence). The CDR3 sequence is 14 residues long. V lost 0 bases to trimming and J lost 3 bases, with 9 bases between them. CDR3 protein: CASSLGGLYTEAFF. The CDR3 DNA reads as TGTGCCAGCAGCTTGGGGGGGCTTTACACTGAAGCTTTCTTT. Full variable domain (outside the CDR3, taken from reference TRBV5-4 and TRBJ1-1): ETGVTQSPTHLIKTRGQQVTLRCSSQSGHNTVSWYQQALGQGPQFIFQYYREEENGRGNFPPRFSGLQFPNYSSELNVNALELDDSALYLCASSLGGLYTEAFFGQGTRLTVV.

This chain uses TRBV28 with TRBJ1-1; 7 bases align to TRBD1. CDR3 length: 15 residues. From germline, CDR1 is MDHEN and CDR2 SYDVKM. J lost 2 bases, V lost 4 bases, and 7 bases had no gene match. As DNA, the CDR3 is TGTGCCAGCAGTTCCCCCGGGACAGCAAACACTGAAGCTTTCTTT. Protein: CASSSPGTANTEAFF.

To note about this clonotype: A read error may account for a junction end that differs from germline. Written as DNA, the CDR3 is TGTGCCAGCAGTCTCCACCCTGCGAATGAGCTGTTCTTC. As protein: CASSLHPANELFF. V is TRBV11-3 and J is TRBJ2-1, with unresolved D. The CDR3 loop spans 13 amino acids. Germline V CDR1 and CDR2: SGHNT, YENEEA.

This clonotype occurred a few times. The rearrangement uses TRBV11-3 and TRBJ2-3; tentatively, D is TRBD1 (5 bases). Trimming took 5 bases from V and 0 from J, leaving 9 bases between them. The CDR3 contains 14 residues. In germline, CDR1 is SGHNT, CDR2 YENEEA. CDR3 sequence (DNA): TGTGCCAGCAGCCAAGGGGCTAGCACAGATACGCAGTATTTT. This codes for CASSQGASTDTQYF.

The CDR3 sequence is CASSPNVGNTEAFF. The CDR3 DNA follows: TGTGCCAGCTCACCAAATGTGGGGAACACTGAAGCTTTCTTT. The chain carries TRBV18 and TRBJ1-1; D remains unclear. CDR1 and CDR2 (germline): KGHSH, LQKENI. V gave up 2 bases and J gave up 1 base, with 8 bases separating them. The CDR3 length is 14 residues.

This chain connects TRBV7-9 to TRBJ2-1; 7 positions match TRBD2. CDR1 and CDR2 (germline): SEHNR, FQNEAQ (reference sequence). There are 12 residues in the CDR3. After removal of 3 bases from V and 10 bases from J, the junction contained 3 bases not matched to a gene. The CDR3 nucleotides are TGTGCCAGCAGCTTGGAAGCGGGAGAGCAGTTCTTC. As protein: CASSLEAGEQFF. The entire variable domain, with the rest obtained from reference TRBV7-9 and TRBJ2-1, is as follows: DTGVSQNPRHKITKRGQNVTFRCDPISEHNRLYWYRQTLGQGPEFLTYFQNEAQLEKSRLLSDRFSAERPKGSFSTLEIQRTEQGDSAMYLCASSLEAGEQFFGPGTRLTVL.

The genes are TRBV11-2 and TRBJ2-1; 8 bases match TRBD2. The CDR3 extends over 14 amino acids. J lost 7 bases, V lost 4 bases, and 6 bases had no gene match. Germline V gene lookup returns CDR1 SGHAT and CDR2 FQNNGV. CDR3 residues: CASSWGLESNEQFF. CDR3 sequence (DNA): TGTGCCAGCAGCTGGGGACTAGAGTCGAATGAGCAGTTCTTC.

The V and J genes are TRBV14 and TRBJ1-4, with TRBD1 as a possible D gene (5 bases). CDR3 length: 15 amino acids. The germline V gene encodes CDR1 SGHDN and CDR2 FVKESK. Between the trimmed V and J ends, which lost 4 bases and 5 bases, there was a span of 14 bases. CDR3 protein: CASSLRTPENEKLFF. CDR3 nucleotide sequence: TGTGCCAGCAGCCTACGGACACCGGAGAATGAAAAACTGTTTTTT. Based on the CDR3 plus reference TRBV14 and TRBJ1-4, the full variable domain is EAGVTQFPSHSVIEKGQTVTLRCDPISGHDNLYWYRRVMGKEIKFLLHFVKESKQDESGMPNNRFLAERTGGTYSTLKVQPAELEDSGVYFCASSLRTPENEKLFFGSGTQLSVL.

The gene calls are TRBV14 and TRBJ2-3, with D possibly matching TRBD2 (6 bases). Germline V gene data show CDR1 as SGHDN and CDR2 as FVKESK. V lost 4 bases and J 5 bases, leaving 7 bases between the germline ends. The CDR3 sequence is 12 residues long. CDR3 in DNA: TGTGCCAGCAGCCCAGCGGGAGATACGCAGTATTTT. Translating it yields CASSPAGDTQYF.

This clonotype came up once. The chain's CDR3 is CASISRGKGDTIYF. The DNA for the CDR3 is TGTGCCAGCATTAGCAGGGGGAAAGGAGACACCATATATTTT. The rearrangement joins TRBV6-1 to TRBJ1-3; the match to TRBD1 covers 7 bases. V lost 7 bases, J lost 8 bases, and 11 bases stayed unmatched. Germline CDR1 MNHNS, CDR2 SASEGT. The CDR3 extends over 14 amino acids.

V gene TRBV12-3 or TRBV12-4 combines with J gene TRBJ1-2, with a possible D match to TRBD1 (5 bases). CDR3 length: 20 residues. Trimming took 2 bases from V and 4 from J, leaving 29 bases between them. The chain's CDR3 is CASSLTSAWGDGGDGYGYTF. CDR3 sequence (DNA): TGTGCCAGCAGTTTAACTAGTGCCTGGGGGGACGGGGGGGACGGCTATGGCTACACCTTC.

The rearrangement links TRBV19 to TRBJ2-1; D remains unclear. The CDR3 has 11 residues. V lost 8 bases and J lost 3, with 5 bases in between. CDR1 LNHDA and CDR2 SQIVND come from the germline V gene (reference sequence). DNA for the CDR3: TGTGCCAGTTCCTACTACAATGAGCAGTTCTTC. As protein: CASSYYNEQFF.

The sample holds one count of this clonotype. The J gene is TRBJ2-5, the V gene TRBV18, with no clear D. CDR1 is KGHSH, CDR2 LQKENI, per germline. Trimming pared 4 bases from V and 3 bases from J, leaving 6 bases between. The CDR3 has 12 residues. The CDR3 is CASSLEKETQYF. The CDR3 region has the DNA TGTGCCAGCTCACTGGAGAAAGAGACCCAGTACTTC.

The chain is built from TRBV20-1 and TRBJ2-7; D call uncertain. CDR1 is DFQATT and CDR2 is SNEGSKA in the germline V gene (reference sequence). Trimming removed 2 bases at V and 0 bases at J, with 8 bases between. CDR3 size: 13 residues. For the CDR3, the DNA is TGCAGTGCTAGAAGGGCAGGCTCCTACGAGCAGTACTTC. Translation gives CSARRAGSYEQYF.